The rows below give T cell receptor beta chains drawn from one sample of a study of blood T cell repertoires in COVID-19. Generated by immunoSEQ multiplex PCR, the TCRdb table keeps only in-frame clones and is missing some. The table has approximately 400,000 clones, approximately 88% seen once. The sequenced sample consisted of peripheral blood. These receptors came from a woman aged 45-65 years with COVID-19, enrolled during active disease. Each CDR3 is given with its conserved first and last residue. A D gene is named only where the DNA matches it firmly. A row's size may be missing; if present it is once, few, many or a size class.

>.|TRBJ1-4|TRBV4-1|TRBD1
CASSQALGQGTGKLFF
TGCGCCAGCAGCCAAGCATTAGGACAGGGGACAGGTAAACTGTTTTTT
>.|TRBJ2-3|TRBV11-2|TRBD2
CASSLAGGRDTQYF
TGTGCCAGCAGCTTAGCGGGGGGGCGTGATACGCAGTATTTT
>once|TRBJ2-6|TRBV11-1|TRBD1
CASSDRDSGANVLTF
TGTGCCAGCAGCGACAGGGACTCTGGGGCCAACGTCCTGACTTTC
>.|TRBJ1-2|TRBV21-1|.
CASSKRDRDYGYTF
TGTGCCAGCAGCAAACGGGACAGGGATTACGGCTACACCTTC
>.|TRBJ2-3|TRBV30|.
CAWSAKQGRADTQYF
TGTGCCTGGAGTGCCAAACAGGGAAGGGCAGATACGCAGTATTTT
>once|TRBJ2-3|TRBV5-1|TRBD2
CASSTSGTSGGPNTQYF
TGCGCCAGCAGCACCTCAGGGACTAGCGGGGGGCCAAATACGCAGTATTTT
>few|TRBJ2-1|TRBV5-6|.
CASSLQGNEQFF
TGTGCCAGCAGCTTACAGGGAAATGAGCAGTTCTTC
>.|TRBJ2-5|TRBV6-4|TRBD2
CASSDPPYSARGALFQETQYF
TGTGCCAGCAGTGACCCCCCGTACTCAGCGCGGGGGGCATTATTCCAAGAGACCCAGTACTTC
>.|TRBJ2-5|TRBV11-2|.
CASSLAPRIQETQYF
TGTGCCAGCAGCTTGGCCCCCAGAATCCAAGAGACCCAGTACTTC
>.|TRBJ1-5|TRBV4-1|TRBD1
CASSFRDRDQPQHF
TGCGCCAGCAGCTTCCGGGACAGGGATCAGCCCCAGCATTTT
>.|TRBJ2-5|TRBV10-2|.
CASNGVHSSRGETQYF
TGCGCCAGCAATGGGGTGCACTCGAGTAGGGGAGAGACCCAGTACTTC
>.|TRBJ1-2|TRBV4-2|TRBD1
CASSQTRQGPGWDYGYTF
TGTGCCAGCAGCCAAACGAGACAGGGCCCCGGGTGGGACTATGGCTACACCTTC
>many|TRBJ1-2|TRBV30|.
CACGLPEIYGYTF
TGTGCCTGCGGACTTCCCGAAATCTATGGCTACACCTTC
>.|TRBJ1-1|TRBV28|TRBD1
CASSERTGVAEAFF
TGTGCCAGCAGTGAAAGGACAGGGGTCGCTGAAGCTTTCTTT
>.|TRBJ1-5|TRBV19|.
CASSTSDGENQPQHF
TGTGCCAGTAGTACCTCGGACGGGGAGAATCAGCCCCAGCATTTT
>few|TRBJ1-1|TRBV5-4|.
CASSPGGLMNTEAFF
TGTGCCAGCTCCCCGGGGGGCCTAATGAACACTGAAGCTTTCTTT
>.|TRBJ1-1|TRBV6-4|.
CASSGGGSEAFF
TGTGCCAGCAGTGGGGGAGGGTCCGAAGCTTTCTTT
>.|TRBJ1-4|TRBV4-1|TRBD1
CASSLNSGTGPKLFF
TGCGCCAGCAGCCTTAATTCCGGGACAGGTCCCAAACTGTTTTTT
>.|TRBJ1-1|TRBV5-1|.
CASSATEMNTEAFF
TGCGCCAGCAGCGCGACAGAAATGAACACTGAAGCTTTCTTT
>.|TRBJ1-2|TRBV19|TRBD1
CASSIDHRGLNGYTF
TGTGCCAGTAGTATAGATCACAGGGGTTTAAATGGCTACACCTTC
>.|TRBJ1-3|TRBV14|TRBD1
CASSQEVGGTGNTIYF
TGTGCCAGCAGCCAAGAAGTAGGGGGCACCGGAAACACCATATATTTT
>.|TRBJ1-3|TRBV11-2|.
CASSPGRERIYF
TGTGCCAGCAGCCCGGGGAGGGAAAGGATATATTTT
>.|TRBJ1-1|TRBV6-6|.
CASRAGPNTEAFF
TGTGCCAGCAGGGCGGGGCCGAACACTGAAGCTTTCTTT
>.|TRBJ2-3|TRBV12-5|.
CASGFGRGKTDTQYF
TGTGCTAGTGGTTTTGGCAGGGGCAAGACAGATACGCAGTATTTT
>few|TRBJ1-1|TRBV6-5|.
CASSRGGTEAFF
TGTGCCAGCAGCAGGGGTGGCACTGAAGCTTTCTTT
>.|TRBJ2-1|TRBV19|TRBD1
CASKTPGQGPNEQFF
TGTGCCAGTAAAACTCCGGGACAGGGGCCCAATGAGCAGTTCTTC
>.|TRBJ2-2|TRBV19|.
CASSIPGGGELFF
TGTGCCAGTAGTATTCCCGGGGGCGGGGAGCTGTTTTTT